Presented here are 31 T cell receptor beta chains from one specimen sequenced in a study of blood T cells in healthy people across ages. A second PCR, run for roughly 7 to 11 cycles, used a sample-barcoded 5' primer plus a J-beta primer mix. One entry per CDR3 protein, called by TCRdb with MiXCR from the 5' RACE reads. The data show hundreds of thousands of distinct CDR3 sequences, about 56% seen once. Specimen: blood. These receptors were collected from a man aged 40-50 years in good health.

In its sample, this clonotype was seen a few times. This rearrangement joins TRBV28 to TRBJ1-2; 7 bases map to TRBD1. After removal of 6 bases from V and 0 bases from J, the junction contained 10 bases not matched to a gene. The V gene's germline CDR1 is MDHEN and CDR2 SYDVKM. The CDR3 consists of 16 residues. The CDR3 loop reads CASSRRGQGANYGYTF. DNA of the CDR3: TGTGCCAGCAGCCGAAGGGGGCAGGGAGCTAACTATGGCTACACCTTC.

This clonotype has just one count. This sequence joins TRBV3-1 and TRBJ1-5; D not certain. V lost 4 bases to trimming and J lost 3 bases, with 13 bases between them. This CDR3 spans 15 amino acids. Germline loops: CDR1 LGHDT, CDR2 YNNKEL (reference sequence). The CDR3 DNA reads TGTGCCAGCAGCCCTGAGGTCGGATTCAATCAGCCCCAGCATTTT. Protein sequence: CASSPEVGFNQPQHF.

The CDR3 loop reads CASLPVGRTQSSGANVLTF. CDR3 nucleotides: TGTGCCAGTCTACCGGTGGGCAGGACGCAAAGCTCTGGGGCCAACGTCCTGACTTTC. This chain uses TRBV27 with TRBJ2-6; D is undetermined. CDR1 and CDR2 (germline): MNHEY, SMNVEV (reference sequence). Trimming cost V 9 bases and J 0 bases, with 24 bases left between them. This CDR3 comprises 19 residues.

This sequence joins TRBV27 and TRBJ2-1, with D maybe TRBD1 (5 bases). The CDR3 is 12 amino acids. Trimming cost V 5 bases and J 13 bases, with 15 bases left between them. Germline V lookup: CDR1 MNHEY, CDR2 SMNVEV (reference sequence). CDR3 amino acids: CASSTIGETQFF. The CDR3 DNA follows: TGTGCCAGCAGTACAATAGGGGAAACTCAGTTCTTC.

The gene calls are TRBV28 and TRBJ1-5, with 9 bases aligning to TRBD1. The trim removed 4 bases at V and 7 bases at J, leaving 11 bases unmatched. The germline V gene has CDR1 MDHEN and CDR2 SYDVKM. This CDR3 comprises 16 residues. In nucleotides, the CDR3 is TGTGCCAGCAGTTCCGCTCACAGGGGGCGCGTCCAGCCCCAGCATTTT. This codes for CASSSAHRGRVQPQHF.

J is TRBJ2-5 and V is TRBV7-2; D is undetermined. The length of the CDR3 is 15 residues. Per the germline V gene, CDR1 is SGHTA and CDR2 is FQGNSA. The V and J ends lost 1 base and 4 bases respectively, with 13 bases between them. In nucleotides, the CDR3 is TGTGCCAGCAGCTTAGATTACTCAATCTCAGAGACCCAGTACTTC. As protein: CASSLDYSISETQYF.

The V and J genes are TRBV28 and TRBJ2-3, with D possibly matching TRBD2 (5 bases). The CDR3 totals 19 residues. Germline V gene sequence: CDR1 MDHEN, CDR2 SYDVKM. V gave up 8 bases and J gave up 3 bases, with 30 bases separating them. CDR3: CASPPGYRNRPSTTDTQYF. For the CDR3, the DNA is TGTGCCAGCCCACCGGGGTATCGGAACCGGCCCTCCACGACAGATACGCAGTATTTT.

J is TRBJ1-2 and V is TRBV9; no clear D. The V end lost 3 bases, the J end lost 0 bases, and 12 bases lay between the germline ends. CDR1 is SGDLS and CDR2 is YYNGEE in the germline V gene. CDR3 length equals 15 residues. CDR3 nucleotides: TGTGCCAGCAGCGGACGGCCCCTCGCTAACTATGGCTACACCTTC. Its translation is CASSGRPLANYGYTF.

This rearrangement joins TRBV3-1 to TRBJ2-3; D might be TRBD2 (6 bases). Germline V gene lookup returns CDR1 LGHDT and CDR2 YNNKEL (reference sequence). This CDR3 spans 13 amino acids. V was shortened by 8 bases and J by 8 bases, with 17 bases between the two germline ends. The CDR3 here is CASRPREFGTQYF. The CDR3 DNA follows: TGTGCCAGCCGACCCCGGGAGTTCGGTACGCAGTATTTT.

The chain combines TRBV27 with TRBJ1-1, with D tentatively TRBD1 (6 bases). This CDR3 region has 16 residues. CDR1 is MNHEY and CDR2 is SMNVEV in the germline V gene (reference sequence). The V and J ends lost 4 bases and 1 base respectively, with 16 bases between them. The CDR3 here is CASSYKPGQPNTEAFF. The CDR3 nucleotides read TGTGCCAGCAGTTATAAACCGGGACAACCGAACACTGAAGCTTTCTTT.

The rearrangement links TRBV4-1 to TRBJ1-2; D remains unclear. Germline CDR1 and CDR2: MGHRA and YSYEKL. V shed 6 bases and J shed 3 bases, with 11 bases lying between them. There are 13 residues in the CDR3. CDR3 loop: CASSLRPYYGYTF. CDR3 DNA sequence: TGCGCCAGCAGTCTCAGACCTTACTATGGCTACACCTTC.

This clonotype was seen more than once but under ten times. As DNA, the CDR3 is TGTGCCAGCAGTGAACAGGGGGTTTTTGAGGGCTACACCTTC. Translated, it gives CASSEQGVFEGYTF. The V gene is TRBV25-1, the J gene TRBJ1-2; 7 positions agree with TRBD1. V lost 2 bases and J lost 8; bases outside the gene matches: 8. CDR1 is MGHDK and CDR2 is SYGVNS in the germline V gene. CDR3 length: 14 amino acids.

This clonotype was seen just once. The chain couples TRBV2 to TRBJ2-4; tentative D call: TRBD2 (6 bases). There are 16 residues in the CDR3. Trimming shortened V by 5 bases and J by 1 base, and 15 bases separated the two germline ends. CDR1 is SNHLY, CDR2 FYNNEI, per germline. CDR3 sequence: CASSSGDRTAKNIQYF. Here the CDR3 DNA reads TGTGCCAGCAGTTCGGGGGATCGGACGGCCAAAAACATTCAGTACTTC.

The V call is TRBV6-2 or TRBV6-3, the J call TRBJ2-3, with D perhaps matching TRBD1 (5 bases). Trimming cost V 5 bases and J 6 bases, with 15 bases left between them. There are 14 residues in the CDR3. Per germline, CDR1 MNHEY and CDR2 SVGEGT. The CDR3 protein is CASSDLQGMDTQYF. Written as DNA, the CDR3 is TGTGCCAGCAGTGACCTCCAGGGAATGGATACGCAGTATTTT.

V usage is TRBV11-2 and J usage is TRBJ2-4; TRBD1 matches at 8 bases. V lost 5 bases to trimming and J lost 0 bases; unmatched junction nucleotides: 9. The CDR3 runs to 17 residues. Germline lookup yields CDR1 SGHAT and CDR2 FQNNGV. The CDR3 is CASSPDRDILAKNIQYF. The CDR3 bases are TGTGCCAGCAGCCCGGACAGGGACATACTAGCCAAAAACATTCAGTACTTC.

This clonotype occurred a few times. The CDR3 is CASSDGGPSGANVLTF. The CDR3 region has the DNA TGTGCCAGCAGTGACGGAGGCCCCTCTGGGGCCAACGTCCTGACTTTC. The chain links TRBV6-4 to TRBJ2-6; a possible D gene is TRBD2 (5 bases). In germline, CDR1 is MRHNA, CDR2 SNTAGT. V lost 2 bases to trimming and J lost 0 bases, with 8 bases between them. This CDR3 region has 16 residues.

This clonotype came up a few times. The V and J genes are TRBV12-3 or TRBV12-4 and TRBJ2-4; TRBD1 aligns across 8 bases. This CDR3 comprises 11 residues. Unmatched junction bases numbered 3, after V lost 3 bases and J lost 14 bases. CDR3 residues: CASSFADREYF. Written as DNA, the CDR3 is TGTGCCAGCAGTTTCGCGGACAGGGAGTACTTC.

V gene TRBV12-3 or TRBV12-4 combines with J gene TRBJ2-3; TRBD2 aligns across 11 bases. V trimming: 4 bases; J trimming: 5 bases; junction bases outside the gene matches: 11. This CDR3 has 17 residues. CDR3 amino acids: CASSSTTLAGGGDTQYF. For the CDR3, the DNA is TGTGCCAGCAGTTCAACCACCCTAGCGGGAGGCGGAGATACGCAGTATTTT.

This chain joins TRBV29-1 and TRBJ1-1; 7 bases match TRBD1. After removal of 4 bases from V and 0 bases from J, the junction contained 5 bases not matched to a gene. Germline V gene lookup returns CDR1 SQVTM and CDR2 ANQGSEA. This CDR3 is 14 amino acids long. CDR3 amino acids: CSVGRQGVNTEAFF. The CDR3 bases are TGCAGCGTTGGTCGACAGGGTGTGAACACTGAAGCTTTCTTT.

The chain carries TRBV28 and TRBJ1-2, with TRBD1 matching over 7 bases. This CDR3 has 14 residues. The ends lost 5 bases at V and 6 bases at J; junction bases unmatched: 9. The germline V gene has CDR1 MDHEN and CDR2 SYDVKM. The CDR3 region has the DNA TGTGCCAGCAGTGTTCCGGGACAGAAGAATGGCTACACCTTC. Amino acids: CASSVPGQKNGYTF.

This clonotype has just one count. The chain has TRBV15 and TRBJ1-4; D is unclear. Trimming pared 5 bases from V and 8 bases from J, leaving 21 bases between. Germline V gene sequence: CDR1 LNHNV, CDR2 YYDKDF (reference sequence). The CDR3 runs to 16 residues. The CDR3 sequence: CATSGIPRIAREKLFF. DNA for the CDR3: TGTGCCACCAGCGGAATACCGAGGATCGCACGAGAAAAACTGTTTTTT.

The rearrangement uses TRBV13 and TRBJ2-3, with a tentative D call TRBD2 (6 bases). The CDR3 is 12 residues long. Trimming took 8 bases from V and 8 from J, leaving 14 bases between them. CDR1 and CDR2 from the germline V gene are PRHDT and FYEKMQ (reference sequence). Written as DNA, the CDR3 is TGTGCCAGCGGCCCATGGGGAGGTACGCAGTATTTT. Its protein is CASGPWGGTQYF.

DNA of the CDR3: TGTGCCAGCAGTCTCGATCGTCGGGGTAACTATGGCTACACCTTC. Protein product: CASSLDRRGNYGYTF. The chain joins TRBV6-6 to TRBJ1-2; D is undetermined. The CDR3 contains 15 residues. Germline values: CDR1 MNHNY, CDR2 SVGAGI (reference sequence). Trimming shortened V by 5 bases and J by 1 base, and 14 bases separated the two germline ends.

The chain links TRBV7-9 to TRBJ1-2; no reliable D call. This CDR3 comprises 13 residues. Trimming removed 8 bases at V and 1 base at J, with 11 bases between. The V gene's germline CDR1 is SEHNR and CDR2 FQNEAQ (reference sequence). This CDR3 reads CASGQEYNYGYTF. The CDR3 DNA follows: TGTGCCAGCGGCCAGGAGTATAACTATGGCTACACCTTC.

This clonotype was observed a few times. This chain links TRBV7-2 with TRBJ2-4; TRBD1 matches 9 bases. Germline loops: CDR1 SGHTA, CDR2 FQGNSA. Trimming at V came to 5 bases and at J to 9 bases, leaving 11 bases not matched to a gene. CDR3 length: 15 residues. CDR3 protein: CASSRTTGGGGIQYF. The CDR3 nucleotides are TGTGCCAGCAGCCGAACTACAGGGGGCGGAGGCATTCAGTACTTC.

V and J are TRBV12-3 or TRBV12-4 and TRBJ1-1, with D possibly matching TRBD1 (5 bases). V lost 6 bases, J lost 1 base, and 15 bases lay in between. The CDR3 has 15 amino acids. The CDR3 bases are TGTGCCAGCAGGGAGGTCGGCACAGGGAACACTGAAGCTTTCTTT. It encodes CASREVGTGNTEAFF.

This clonotype has more than one count but fewer than ten. The chain joins TRBV20-1 to TRBJ2-7, with D uncertain. The last part of the DNA fits TRBJ2-5 better; the J call may be wrong. Germline V gives CDR1 DFQATT, CDR2 SNEGSKA (reference sequence). The CDR3 runs to 13 residues. The CDR3 region is CSARVSGLETQYF. The CDR3 region has the DNA TGCAGTGCTAGAGTTTCGGGTCTGGAGACCCAGTACTTC.

About this clonotype: Mismatch with germline at one junction end may stem from a read error. This sequence joins TRBV4-2 and TRBJ2-5; 7 positions agree with TRBD1. The J call may be faulty, since TRBJ2-7 better matches the DNA end. The CDR3 length is 14 residues. Germline CDR1 and CDR2: LGHNA and YNFKEQ. In DNA form, the CDR3 reads TGTGCCAGCAACCAAGGGAAGACAGGGTCCGAGCAGTACTTC. Translated, it gives CASNQGKTGSEQYF.

This chain connects TRBV7-9 to TRBJ1-2; 8 bases line up with TRBD1. Germline assignment: CDR1 SEHNR and CDR2 FQNEAQ (reference sequence). V dropped 5 bases and J dropped 7; count of bases not matched to a gene: 9. The length of the CDR3 is 14 residues. The CDR3 region has the DNA TGTGCCAGCAGCCTAACAGGGGGATCCGGTGGCTACACCTTC. Residues: CASSLTGGSGGYTF.

The chain uses TRBV6-1 and TRBJ2-1; tentative D call: TRBD2 (6 bases). Germline-derived CDR1 and CDR2 are MNHNS and SASEGT. Trimming left V 5 bases short and J 7 bases short, with 15 bases between. There are 14 residues in the CDR3. CDR3 in DNA: TGTGCCAGCAGTAGGAGGGCCTTTGAGAATGAGCAGTTCTTC. Translation gives CASSRRAFENEQFF.

This rearrangement joins TRBV29-1 to TRBJ1-2, with D maybe TRBD1 (6 bases). The CDR3 has 20 residues. V was cut by 6 bases and J by 5 bases, with 37 bases left in between. Germline V gene data show CDR1 as SQVTM and CDR2 as ANQGSEA. The CDR3 loop reads CSVGSPAHRDKRSLVYGYTF. The CDR3 DNA reads as TGCAGCGTCGGGAGCCCGGCCCACCGGGACAAAAGGAGCTTGGTGTATGGCTACACCTTC.